What follows are 27 T cell receptor beta chains derived from one specimen sequenced in a study of CD8 T cells in Susac syndrome. Reverse transcription of roughly 0.5 to 1 ug RNA used random hexamers. TCRdb used MiXCR to reprocess the immunoSEQ multiplex PCR reads, holding one entry per CDR3 protein. Of about 200,000 distinct CDR3 sequences listed, almost 96% were seen once; the top ten hold approximately 0.09%. Sequencing used CD4+ T cells from PBMCs. Every receptor here comes from a human donor with multiple sclerosis.

The chain carries TRBV16 and TRBJ1-5; weak D call: TRBD1 (5 bases). Germline lookup yields CDR1 KGHSY and CDR2 FQNENV. V was cut by 4 bases and J by 3 bases, with 7 bases left in between. The CDR3 contains 13 residues. CDR3 nucleotide sequence: TGTGCCAGCAGCCGGGGCTTCAATCAGCCCCAGCATTTT. Amino acid sequence: CASSRGFNQPQHF.

V gene TRBV12-3 or TRBV12-4 combines with J gene TRBJ2-1; 9 bases line up with TRBD2. This CDR3 has 17 residues. V was clipped by 7 bases and J by 3 bases; unmatched bases: 13. Written as DNA, the CDR3 is TGTGCCAGCAACCCCTTTCAGAGCGGGGGGTTCTACAATGAGCAGTTCTTC. Translation: CASNPFQSGGFYNEQFF.

The rearrangement links TRBV30 to TRBJ2-7; 9 bases match TRBD1. Trimming removed 2 bases from V and 6 bases from J; junction bases left unmatched: 5. This CDR3 region has 13 residues. CDR1 GTSNPN and CDR2 SVGIG come from the germline V gene (reference sequence). In nucleotides, the CDR3 is TGTGCCTGGAGTCCCGGGACAGGGCTCGAGCAGTACTTC. This translates into CAWSPGTGLEQYF.

The V gene is TRBV5-1, the J gene TRBJ2-5; D might be TRBD1 (5 bases). V lost 5 bases, J lost 2 bases, and 13 bases lay in between. Germline CDR1 reads SGHRS; CDR2 reads YFSETQ. The CDR3 has 14 residues. The CDR3 loop reads CASRVGDPQETQYF. CDR3 nucleotides: TGCGCCAGCAGGGTAGGGGATCCACAAGAGACCCAGTACTTC.

The chain links TRBV18 to TRBJ1-6; possible D gene TRBD1, 5 bases. The CDR3 covers 17 residues. Germline V gene sequence: CDR1 KGHSH, CDR2 LQKENI. With 6 bases removed from V and 10 bases from J, the gap between germline ends came to 25 bases. The DNA of the CDR3 is TGTGCCAGCTCTCCCTCTGGCGAGGGGATTAGGGGCTCACCCCTCCACTTT. Amino acid sequence: CASSPSGEGIRGSPLHF.

The chain carries TRBV3-1 and TRBJ1-3; no reliable D call. Germline loops: CDR1 LGHDT, CDR2 YNNKEL (reference sequence). The CDR3 is made up of 12 amino acids. V was cut by 4 bases and J by 4 bases, with 5 bases left in between. CDR3 sequence reads: CASSPAGNTIYF. CDR3 nucleotide sequence: TGTGCCAGCAGCCCCGCCGGAAACACCATATATTTT.

The genes are TRBV30 and TRBJ1-4; the match to TRBD1 covers 7 bases. CDR3 size: 16 residues. Unmatched junction bases numbered 4, after V lost 0 bases and J lost 0 bases. Germline CDR1 GTSNPN, CDR2 SVGIG (reference sequence). The CDR3 reads CAWSVRGLPTNEKLFF. In DNA form, the CDR3 reads TGTGCCTGGAGTGTAAGGGGGCTGCCAACTAATGAAAAACTGTTTTTT.

The gene calls are TRBV29-1 and TRBJ2-4, with 11 bases fitting TRBD2. The germline V gene has CDR1 SQVTM and CDR2 ANQGSEA. Unmatched junction bases numbered 1, after V lost 2 bases and J lost 1 base. The CDR3 spans 15 residues. The CDR3 is CSVERTSGAKNIQYF. The CDR3 region has the DNA TGCAGCGTTGAACGGACTAGCGGGGCCAAAAACATTCAGTACTTC.

This chain joins TRBV3-1 and TRBJ1-1, with D maybe TRBD1 (6 bases). CDR3 length: 14 amino acids. Germline assignment: CDR1 LGHDT and CDR2 YNNKEL (reference sequence). V gave up 6 bases and J gave up 4 bases, with 15 bases separating them. CDR3 sequence (DNA): TGTGCCAGCAGGCTGAGGCAGGGGCCCACTGAAGCTTTCTTT. Translating gives CASRLRQGPTEAFF.

This chain links TRBV7-2 with TRBJ2-2; TRBD1 agrees at 9 bases. J lost 7 bases, V lost 6 bases, and 3 bases had no gene match. This CDR3 spans 13 amino acids. Germline V gene sequence: CDR1 SGHTA, CDR2 FQGNSA. The CDR3 protein is CASSRQGVGELFF. The CDR3 region has the DNA TGTGCCAGCAGTCGACAGGGGGTCGGGGAGCTGTTTTTT. The full variable domain, completed using reference TRBV7-2 and TRBJ2-2, is GAGVSQSPSNKVTEKGKDVELRCDPISGHTALYWYRQSLGQGLEFLIYFQGNSAPDKSGLPSDRFSAERTGGSVSTLTIQRTQQEDSAVYLCASSRQGVGELFFGEGSRLTVL.

This rearrangement joins TRBV30 to TRBJ1-2; no clear D gene. Between the trimmed V and J ends, which lost 0 bases and 4 bases, there was a span of 15 bases. This CDR3 is built from 15 residues. The germline CDR1 and CDR2 sequences are GTSNPN and SVGIG (reference sequence). For the CDR3, the DNA is TGTGCCTGGAGTGTACGGGCACCATTGGGCTATGGCTACACCTTC. It codes for CAWSVRAPLGYGYTF.

This sequence joins TRBV20-1 and TRBJ1-2, with D unresolved. V was trimmed by 3 bases and J by 2 bases, leaving 7 bases between them. Germline V gene data show CDR1 as DFQATT and CDR2 as SNEGSKA (reference sequence). The CDR3 is made up of 12 amino acids. The CDR3 coding sequence is TGCAGTGCTAGTTCCGTCAACTATGGCTACACCTTC. Translating it yields CSASSVNYGYTF.

The chain recombines TRBV18 with TRBJ2-1, with D perhaps matching TRBD1 (5 bases). The CDR3 is made up of 15 amino acids. The V gene lost 1 base and the J gene lost 4 bases, with 11 bases spanning the gap. Germline V gives CDR1 KGHSH, CDR2 LQKENI. The CDR3 loop reads CASSPQGRVYNEQFF. CDR3 bases: TGTGCCAGCTCACCACAGGGCAGGGTTTACAATGAGCAGTTCTTC.

The chain combines TRBV12-3 or TRBV12-4 with TRBJ1-5; D is perhaps TRBD1 (5 bases). The CDR3 sequence is 16 residues long. V shed 9 bases and J shed 0 bases, with 18 bases lying between them. The CDR3 is CASQNGDVNSNQPQHF. The CDR3 region has the DNA TGTGCCAGTCAAAACGGGGACGTCAATAGCAATCAGCCCCAGCATTTT.

The V gene is TRBV7-3, the J gene TRBJ2-1; D perhaps matches TRBD1 (5 bases). This CDR3 is 16 amino acids long. Per the germline V gene, CDR1 is SGHTA and CDR2 is FQGTGA. Trimming took off 6 bases at V and 0 bases at J, with 15 bases between the two ends. The CDR3: CASSSGSASSYNEQFF. The DNA for the CDR3 is TGTGCCAGCAGTTCAGGGTCTGCGAGCTCCTACAATGAGCAGTTCTTC.

The chain has TRBV10-3 and TRBJ2-1; the D gene is possibly TRBD1 (5 bases). Germline-derived CDR1 and CDR2 are ENHRY and SYGVKD. CDR3 length: 15 amino acids. The V gene lost 7 bases and the J gene lost 9 bases, with 22 bases spanning the gap. In DNA form, the CDR3 reads TGTGCCATCACTCCACTCCTATCTACCCAGGGTGAGCAGTTCTTC. Amino acids: CAITPLLSTQGEQFF.

The chain links TRBV29-1 to TRBJ2-5, with D possibly being TRBD2 (7 bases). With 6 bases removed from V and 7 bases from J, the gap between germline ends came to 18 bases. The germline V gene encodes CDR1 SQVTM and CDR2 ANQGSEA. The CDR3 is 13 residues long. CDR3: CSVWDTTGGTQYF. For the CDR3, the DNA is TGCAGCGTGTGGGACACTACGGGGGGGACCCAGTACTTC.

V usage is TRBV3-1 and J usage is TRBJ1-1; D possibly corresponds to TRBD1 (6 bases). V was shortened by 3 bases and J by 4 bases, with 9 bases between the two germline ends. The CDR3 has 13 residues. Germline V gene data show CDR1 as LGHDT and CDR2 as YNNKEL (reference sequence). CDR3 loop: CASSHGGGTEAFF. In nucleotides, the CDR3 is TGTGCCAGCAGCCATGGGGGCGGCACTGAAGCTTTCTTT.

The chain has TRBV14 and TRBJ1-1; no firm D call. CDR3 length: 17 amino acids. The germline V gene has CDR1 SGHDN and CDR2 FVKESK. Between the trimmed V and J ends, which lost 1 base and 3 bases, there was a span of 18 bases. The DNA of the CDR3 is TGTGCCAGCAGCCAAGGGATCGGAGGAGGAACCTACACTGAAGCTTTCTTT. Its protein is CASSQGIGGGTYTEAFF.

The V and J genes are TRBV5-4 and TRBJ2-5; 9 bases map to TRBD2. The V gene end was trimmed by 2 bases and the J gene end by 3 bases; junction bases not matched to a gene: 2. The CDR3 has 14 amino acids. The V gene's germline CDR1 is SGHNT and CDR2 YYREEE (reference sequence). CDR3 sequence (DNA): TGTGCCAGCAGCTTACTAGCGGGTGAAGAGACCCAGTACTTC. It translates to CASSLLAGEETQYF.

The J gene is TRBJ1-2, the V gene TRBV20-1; no definite D call. The CDR3 has 12 amino acids. Germline V gene lookup returns CDR1 DFQATT and CDR2 SNEGSKA (reference sequence). V was clipped by 5 bases and J by 5 bases, with 12 bases between them. The CDR3 sequence is CSAPLGNYGYTF. The CDR3 DNA sequence: TGCAGTGCTCCCCTGGGAAATTATGGCTACACCTTC.

The J gene is TRBJ1-4, the V gene TRBV29-1, with D tentatively TRBD1 (6 bases). Trimming took off 7 bases at V and 6 bases at J, with 21 bases between the two ends. The CDR3 spans 15 residues. Germline V CDR1 and CDR2: SQVTM, ANQGSEA. This CDR3 is CSASQGTSGDEKLFF. CDR3 DNA sequence: TGCAGCGCATCACAGGGCACCTCGGGAGATGAAAAACTGTTTTTT. Supplemented by reference TRBV29-1 and TRBJ1-4, the full variable domain reads SAVISQKPSRDICQRGTSLTIQCQVDSQVTMMFWYRQQPGQSLTLIATANQGSEATYESGFVIDKFPISRPNLTFSTLTVSNMSPEDSSIYLCSASQGTSGDEKLFFGSGTQLSVL.

This clonotype has only one observation. The chain has TRBV18 and TRBJ2-3, with D hard to call. V lost 3 bases and J lost 3, with 4 bases in between. The CDR3 runs to 12 residues. The germline CDR1 and CDR2 sequences are KGHSH and LQKENI. The CDR3 DNA follows: TGTGCCAGCTCACCGGAAACAGATACGCAGTATTTT. As protein: CASSPETDTQYF.

A few counts support this clonotype. This chain uses TRBV29-1 with TRBJ2-5, with unresolved D. The ends were cut back, 4 bases at V and 4 bases at J, with 4 bases in the middle. CDR3 length: 10 residues. Per the germline V gene, CDR1 is SQVTM and CDR2 is ANQGSEA. CDR3 in amino acids: CSVVRETQYF. The CDR3 bases are TGCAGCGTTGTGCGAGAGACCCAGTACTTC.

The CDR3 bases are TGTGCCTGGGGTCTGGGGGGCGAGCAGTACTTC. As protein: CAWGLGGEQYF. This chain uses TRBV30 with TRBJ2-7, with D possibly TRBD2 on 6 matching bases. Germline V gives CDR1 GTSNPN, CDR2 SVGIG (reference sequence). The CDR3 runs 11 residues. Trimming shortened V by 5 bases and J by 6 bases, and 11 bases separated the two germline ends.

J is TRBJ2-1 and V is TRBV6-5; maybe TRBD2 (7 bases). This CDR3 has 14 amino acids. V gave up 4 bases and J gave up 9 bases, with 16 bases separating them. CDR1 and CDR2 (germline): MNHEY, SVGAGI. The CDR3 loop is CASSWGGLGGEQFF. The CDR3 bases are TGTGCCAGCAGTTGGGGGGGCCTTGGCGGTGAGCAGTTCTTC.

This chain connects TRBV20-1 to TRBJ2-3; 9 bases fit TRBD1. Germline values: CDR1 DFQATT, CDR2 SNEGSKA (reference sequence). The CDR3 is 15 residues long. V shed 4 bases, J shed 3 bases, and the junction held 8 bases outside the gene matches. The CDR3 DNA sequence: TGCAGTGCTACGGACAGGGGAGGAAGGACAGATACGCAGTATTTT. This translates into CSATDRGGRTDTQYF.